These T cell receptor beta chains were read from a single sample in a study of T cells in narcolepsy. Only in-frame clones appear in the TCRdb table, and some are missing; sequencing was by immunoSEQ multiplex PCR. The profile shows 20,000 to 25,000 clones, roughly 81% of them singletons. The sequenced sample consisted of CD45RA- memory CD4+ T cells from PBMCs. The receptors shown here come from a human donor with narcolepsy. Both conserved end residues are part of each CDR3. Fields, in order: V gene, clone size, D gene, J gene, CDR3 DNA, CDR3 protein. A D gene is named only where the DNA matches it firmly. A clone size is listed for some rows: how often the clone was seen (once, few, many), or a class if it is expanded.

TRBV11-2	once	NA	TRBJ2-7	TGTGCCAGCAGCTTAGTAGGCAGGCGACTTACCTACGAGCAGTACTTC	CASSLVGRRLTYEQYF
TRBV2	NA	NA	TRBJ2-7	TGTGCCAGCAGTGAACCTCTGGCAGGGATCGAGCAGTACTTC	CASSEPLAGIEQYF
TRBV10-3	NA	TRBD1	TRBJ1-6	TGTGCCATCAGTACAGGGGATAATTCACCCCTCCACTTT	CAISTGDNSPLHF
TRBV18	NA	NA	TRBJ2-7	TGTGCCAGCTCACCACGGCCCGGACCCTACGAGCAGTACTTC	CASSPRPGPYEQYF
TRBV7-2	NA	NA	TRBJ1-5	TGTGCCAGCAGCTCCAGTCGGGGCCAGCCCCAGCATTTT	CASSSSRGQPQHF
TRBV29-1	NA	NA	TRBJ2-5	TGCAGCGTTCGAGGATCCCGGGGGGAGACCCAGTACTTC	CSVRGSRGETQYF
TRBV7-2	NA	NA	TRBJ1-4	TGTGCCAGCAGCTTAGGATTTCAAGGGGAAAAACTGTTTTTT	CASSLGFQGEKLFF
TRBV25-1	NA	TRBD1	TRBJ1-4	TGTGCCAGCAGTGAATTCGGGACAGGGGATGAAAAACTGTTTTTT	CASSEFGTGDEKLFF
TRBV29-1	NA	NA	TRBJ2-7	TGCAGCGTCTTATTAGAGCCTCTCACCGGAGAGCAGTACTTC	CSVLLEPLTGEQYF
TRBV6-4	NA	NA	TRBJ1-6	TGTGCCAGCAGTGACTCGGCAGGGGCCTCTTCACCCCTCCACTTT	CASSDSAGASSPLHF
TRBV7-2	NA	TRBD2	TRBJ2-7	TGTGCCAGCAGTTACCCTCATAGCGGGAGTTCCTACGAGCAGTACTTC	CASSYPHSGSSYEQYF
TRBV20-1	NA	NA	TRBJ2-5	TGCAGTGCTAGAGGGGTAGAGACCCAGTACTTC	CSARGVETQYF
TRBV6-1	once	NA	TRBJ1-5	TGTGCCATGGGTGGGGCGAAACAGCCCCAGCATTTT	CAMGGAKQPQHF
TRBV19	NA	NA	TRBJ1-2	TGTGCCAGCCAGCTTAACTATGGCTACACCTTC	CASQLNYGYTF
TRBV10-3	once	NA	TRBJ1-3	TGTGCCATCAGCAAGACAGAGTCTGGAAACACCATATATTTT	CAISKTESGNTIYF
TRBV27	NA	NA	TRBJ1-1	TGTGCCAGCAGTTTAAACAGGAACACTGAAGCTTTCTTT	CASSLNRNTEAFF
TRBV7-3	NA	NA	TRBJ2-5	TGTGCCAGCAGCCCTGGAACTAGGAAGTTGGAGACCCAGTACTTC	CASSPGTRKLETQYF
TRBV29-1	NA	NA	TRBJ1-1	TGCAGCGTTGTCGGGTGGGGCACTGAAGCTTTCTTT	CSVVGWGTEAFF
TRBV4-3	NA	NA	TRBJ2-2	TGCGCCAGCAGCCTGAACCCGGCTTACACCGGGGAGCTGTTTTTT	CASSLNPAYTGELFF
TRBV28	NA	TRBD2	TRBJ2-7	TGTGCCAGCAGTTTATTGGGACTAGCGGGTTACGAGCAGTACTTC	CASSLLGLAGYEQYF
TRBV6-5	NA	NA	TRBJ1-2	TGTGCCAGCAGTTGGTGGGCAGCGACAGATGGCTACACCTTC	CASSWWAATDGYTF
TRBV28	NA	NA	TRBJ1-1	TGTGCCAGCACCCCATGGGGGGTCCATGGGAACACTGAAGCTTTCTTT	CASTPWGVHGNTEAFF
TRBV6-5	NA	TRBD2	TRBJ2-7	TGTGTCAGCAGGCGGGAGCTCTTCGGCGAGCAGTACTTC	CVSRRELFGEQYF
TRBV19	NA	NA	TRBJ1-2	TGTGCCAGTAGTCCCGGATCAGCTAACTATGGCTACACCTTC	CASSPGSANYGYTF
TRBV7-9	NA	NA	TRBJ2-6	TGTGCCAGCAGCCTACCCCCTGGTGGGGCCAACGTCCTGACTTTC	CASSLPPGGANVLTF
TRBV27	NA	NA	TRBJ1-1	TGTGCCAGCAGTTTGAGGGGGATCTCTGAAGCTTTCTTT	CASSLRGISEAFF
TRBV7-2	NA	NA	TRBJ2-5	TGTGCCAGCAGCTTAGGACTGTCGAAAGAGACCCAGTACTTC	CASSLGLSKETQYF